The entry below describes one TCR beta chain. This record comes from a study of control samples from healthy donors and cancer patients. The CDR3 length is 14 residues. The germline CDR1 and CDR2 sequences are SNHLY and FYNNEI. V dropped 8 bases and J dropped 0; count of bases not matched to a gene: 7. Assay: immunoSEQ multiplex PCR; the TCRdb copy retains only in-frame clones and omits some. Counted here are about 58,000 clones, approximately 89% occurring once; the ten biggest clones make up about 12%. Sequences were obtained from PBMCs. The V call is TRBV2, the J call TRBJ2-7; TRBD1 aligns across 7 bases. This receptor was taken from a woman aged 55-70 years with lung cancer. CDR3 sequence reads: CASSTDRSSYEQYF. The DNA for the CDR3 is TGTGCCAGCTCAACGGACAGGAGCTCCTACGAGCAGTACTTC. The full variable domain, rest sourced from reference TRBV2 and TRBJ2-7, is EPEVTQTPSHQVTQMGQEVILRCVPISNHLYFYWYRQILGQKVEFLVSFYNNEISEKSEIFDDQFSVERPDGSNFTLKIRSTKLEDSAMYFCASSTDRSSYEQYFGPGTRLTVT.